This TCR beta chain stems from a study of cytomegalovirus exposure and HLA in healthy donors. Deletions cut 2 bases from V and 2 bases from J, with 12 bases between. The CDR3 is 15 residues long. Per germline, CDR1 LNHNV and CDR2 YYDKDF (reference sequence). Regarding the study as a whole: As confirmed in vitro, a few CMV-associated chains were specific for CMV antigens.

Of note for this clone: Its antigen is not identified.

Sequencing used immunoSEQ multiplex PCR; TCRdb keeps in-frame clones, though not all of them. The sample holds over 200,000 clones; roughly 84% are singletons and the top ten take 1.5% to 2.5%. This TCR was sampled from a woman younger than 35 in good health and CMV-seropositive. The sequencing sample was made of PBMCs. The chain links TRBV15 to TRBJ1-1; D is uncertain. CDR3 sequence reads: CATSRTPTGNTEAFF. The CDR3 DNA reads TGTGCCACCAGCAGAACCCCTACGGGAAACACTGAAGCTTTCTTT.